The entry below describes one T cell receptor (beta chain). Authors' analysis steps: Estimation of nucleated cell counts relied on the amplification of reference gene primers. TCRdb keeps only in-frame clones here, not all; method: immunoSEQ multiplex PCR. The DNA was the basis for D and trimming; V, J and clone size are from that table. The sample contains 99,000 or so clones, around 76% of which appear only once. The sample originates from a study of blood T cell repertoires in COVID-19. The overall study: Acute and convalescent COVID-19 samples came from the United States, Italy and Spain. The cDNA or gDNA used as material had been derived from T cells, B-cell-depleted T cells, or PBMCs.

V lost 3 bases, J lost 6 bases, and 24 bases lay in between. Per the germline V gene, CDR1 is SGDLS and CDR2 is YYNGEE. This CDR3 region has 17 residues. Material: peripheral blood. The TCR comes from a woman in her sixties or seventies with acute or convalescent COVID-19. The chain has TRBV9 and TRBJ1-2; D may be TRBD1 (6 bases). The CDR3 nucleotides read TGTGCCAGCAGCGCTCTCGGTGGGGGGGCGCCGAGGGATGGCTACACCTTC. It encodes CASSALGGGAPRDGYTF.